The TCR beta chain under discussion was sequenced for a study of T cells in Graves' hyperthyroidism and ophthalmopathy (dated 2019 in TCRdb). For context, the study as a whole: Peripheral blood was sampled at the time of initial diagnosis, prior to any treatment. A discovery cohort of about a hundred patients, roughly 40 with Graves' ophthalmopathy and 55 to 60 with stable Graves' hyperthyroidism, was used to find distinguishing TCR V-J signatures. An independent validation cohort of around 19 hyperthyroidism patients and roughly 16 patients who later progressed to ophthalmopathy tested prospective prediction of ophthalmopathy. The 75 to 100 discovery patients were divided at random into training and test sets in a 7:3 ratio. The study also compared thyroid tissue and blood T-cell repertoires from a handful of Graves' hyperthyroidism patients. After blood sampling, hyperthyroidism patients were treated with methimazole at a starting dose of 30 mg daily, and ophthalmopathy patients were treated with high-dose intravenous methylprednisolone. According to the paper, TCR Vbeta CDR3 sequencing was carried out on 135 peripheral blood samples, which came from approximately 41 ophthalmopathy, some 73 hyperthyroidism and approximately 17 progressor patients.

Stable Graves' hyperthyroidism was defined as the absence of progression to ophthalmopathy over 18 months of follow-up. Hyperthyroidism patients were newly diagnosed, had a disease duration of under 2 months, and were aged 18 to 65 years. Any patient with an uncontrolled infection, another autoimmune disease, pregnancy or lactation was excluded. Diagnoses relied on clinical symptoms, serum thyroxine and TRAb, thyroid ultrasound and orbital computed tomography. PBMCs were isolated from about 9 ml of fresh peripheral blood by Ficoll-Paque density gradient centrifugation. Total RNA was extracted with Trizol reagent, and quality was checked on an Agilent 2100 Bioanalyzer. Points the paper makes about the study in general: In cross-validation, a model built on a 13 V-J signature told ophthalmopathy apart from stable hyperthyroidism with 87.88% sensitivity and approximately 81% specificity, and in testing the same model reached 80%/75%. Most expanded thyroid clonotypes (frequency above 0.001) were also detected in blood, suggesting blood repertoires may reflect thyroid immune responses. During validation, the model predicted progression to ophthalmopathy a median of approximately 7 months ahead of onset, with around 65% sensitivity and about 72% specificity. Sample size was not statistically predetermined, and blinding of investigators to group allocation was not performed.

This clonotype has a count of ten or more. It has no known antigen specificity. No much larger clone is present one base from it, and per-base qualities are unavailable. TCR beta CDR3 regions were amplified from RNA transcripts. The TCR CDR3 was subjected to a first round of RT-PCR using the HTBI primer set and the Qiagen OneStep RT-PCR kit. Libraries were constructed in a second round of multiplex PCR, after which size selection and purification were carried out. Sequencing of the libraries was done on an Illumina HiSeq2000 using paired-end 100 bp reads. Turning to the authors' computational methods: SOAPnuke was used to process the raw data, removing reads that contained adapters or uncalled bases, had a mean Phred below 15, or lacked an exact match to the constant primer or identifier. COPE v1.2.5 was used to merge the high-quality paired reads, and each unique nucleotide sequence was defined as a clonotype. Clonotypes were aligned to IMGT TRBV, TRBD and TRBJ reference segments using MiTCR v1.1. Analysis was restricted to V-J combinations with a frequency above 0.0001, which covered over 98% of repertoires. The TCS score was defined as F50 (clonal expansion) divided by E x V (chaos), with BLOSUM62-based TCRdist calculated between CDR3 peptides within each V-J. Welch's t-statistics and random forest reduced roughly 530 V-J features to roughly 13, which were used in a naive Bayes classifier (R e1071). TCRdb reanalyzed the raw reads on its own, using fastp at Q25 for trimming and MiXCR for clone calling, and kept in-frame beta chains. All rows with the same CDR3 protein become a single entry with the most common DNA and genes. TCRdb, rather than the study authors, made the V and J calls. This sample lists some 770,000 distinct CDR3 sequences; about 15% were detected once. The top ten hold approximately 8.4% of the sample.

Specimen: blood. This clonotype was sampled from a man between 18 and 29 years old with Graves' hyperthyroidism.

CDR3 reads: CALGGGGTEAFF. DNA sequence: TGTGCCTTAGGAGGGGGTGGCACTGAAGCTTTCTTT. The receptor chain draws on TRBV28 and TRBJ1-1, with TRBD1 as a weak D call on 6 bases. Cut back by 11 bases and 4 bases, the V and J ends lie 14 bases apart. From a lookup of the germline V gene, CDR1 and CDR2 are MDHEN and SYDVKM. The CDR3 has 12 amino acids, counting the end cysteine and phenylalanine. Here the CDR3 DNA is all that survives: 36 bases in frame from base 1.